This TCR beta chain was retrieved from a study of blood T cells in healthy people across ages. Overall study context: Per two T cells, template switching captured roughly one barcoded beta molecule. General observations from the study: Across the age range, TCR beta diversity per million T cells fell in a roughly linear way.

Trimming at V came to 2 bases and at J to 10 bases, leaving 4 bases not matched to a gene. Germline CDR1 SGHTA, CDR2 FQGNSA. The CDR3 is made up of 12 amino acids. Samples each had at least 5.5 micrograms of total RNA extracted. Only one count was recorded for this clonotype. Its antigen is still unknown. Primed by a sample-barcoded 5' primer and a J-beta primer mix, a second PCR proceeded for roughly 7 to 12 cycles. Per-sample output comprised a minimum of 2.5 million paired-end reads containing CDR3. TCRdb reanalysed the 5' RACE reads using MiXCR and keeps one entry per CDR3 protein. The sample yields roughly 730,000 distinct CDR3 sequences, about 61% seen once.

The sequence was collected from a man aged 40-50 years in good health. V usage is TRBV7-2 and J usage is TRBJ2-7, with 8 bases fitting TRBD1. Sequencing was done on a sample of blood. The CDR3 nucleotides read TGTGCCAGCAGCTTACTTGACAGGGGCCAGTACTTC. It yields the protein CASSLLDRGQYF. The full variable domain, its missing parts supplied by reference TRBV7-2 and TRBJ2-7, is GAGVSQSPSNKVTEKGKDVELRCDPISGHTALYWYRQSLGQGLEFLIYFQGNSAPDKSGLPSDRFSAERTGGSVSTLTIQRTQQEDSAVYLCASSLLDRGQYFGPGTRLTVT.